The sequence of this TCR beta chain was determined in a study of T cell changes during pregnancy in multiple sclerosis (dated by TCRdb to the late 2010s). For the wider study: The study examined how the T cell repertoire changed over the course of pregnancy in women with multiple sclerosis.

The CDR3 covers 14 residues, taking in both the cysteine and the phenylalanine. Left in the record is the CDR3 DNA by itself, 42 bases read in frame from the first base. The germline V gene specifies MNHEY as CDR1 and SVGAGI as CDR2. V is cut back by 5 bases and J by 5 bases, with 7 bases in the junction unmatched. Library prep was done by the immunoSEQ multiplex PCR assay. Held by TCRdb, this immuneACCESS table contains in-frame sequences only and omits some clones. Under half of the omission traces to an unresolved V gene where checked; the cause of the rest is unknown. The sample table shows tens of thousands of clones, and 92% are seen once. Approximately 3% of the sample is taken by the ten largest. As to this clone: The antigen this receptor binds is unknown. No base-level quality is on record; no much larger clone is a single base apart.

Material: CD8+ T cells from peripheral blood mononuclear cells, obtained in the third trimester of pregnancy. The sequence was collected from a female donor in good health, enrolled as a control in a pregnancy study. Here the chain combines TRBV6-5 and TRBJ1-1, with 8 junctional bases fitting TRBD1. The sequenced DNA: TGTGCCAGCAGTGCTACAGGGGGTGAAACTGAAGCTTTCTTT. Its coded protein is CASSATGGETEAFF.